This is a list of T cell receptor beta chains from one sample in a study of blood T cell repertoires in COVID-19. Assay used: immunoSEQ multiplex PCR; TCRdb lists only in-frame clones, some missing. The sample contains some 210,000 clones, around 86% of which appear only once. Material: PBMCs or T cells enriched from blood (not recorded which). The receptors stem from a woman aged 50 to 60 with acute COVID-19. Both conserved end residues are part of each CDR3. A D gene is named only where the DNA matches it firmly. Part of the rows lack a size; the others show once, few, many or a class for expanded clones.

j_call | clone_size | d_call | v_call | cdr3_length | cdr3_nt | cdr3_aa
TRBJ2-2 | - | - | TRBV18 | 15 | TGTGCCAGCTCACCACTACTAGGGAACACCGGGGAGCTGTTTTTT | CASSPLLGNTGELFF
TRBJ2-3 | - | - | TRBV27 | 16 | TGTGCCAGCAGTTTGGCCTCCCTTACATTCACAGATACGCAGTATTTT | CASSLASLTFTDTQYF
TRBJ1-1 | - | TRBD1 | TRBV28 | 15 | TGTGCCAGCAGTCCAGGGGGTCTGATGAACACTGAAGCTTTCTTT | CASSPGGLMNTEAFF
TRBJ2-7 | - | - | TRBV28 | 17 | TGTGCCAGCAGTCCCCTCTCCCCGGGACGGGAGTGGTACGAGCAGTACTTC | CASSPLSPGREWYEQYF
TRBJ2-1 | - | TRBD2 | TRBV4-3 | 16 | TGCGCCAGCAGCCTGACTAGCGGGAGTTCCTACAATGAGCAGTTCTTC | CASSLTSGSSYNEQFF
TRBJ1-5 | - | TRBD1 | TRBV19 | 18 | TGTGCCAGTAGTCGAACAGGGGGCTCTTTGTGGAGCAATCAGCCCCAGCATTTT | CASSRTGGSLWSNQPQHF
TRBJ2-1 | few | - | TRBV2 | 14 | TGTGCCAGGGACTTTGGGTGGGGAAGTAATGAGCAGTTCTTC | CARDFGWGSNEQFF
TRBJ2-3 | - | - | TRBV7-2 | 15 | TGTGCCAGCAGCTTAGCTTTAGGGGAGGCAGATACGCAGTATTTT | CASSLALGEADTQYF
TRBJ1-1 | once | - | TRBV7-3 | 14 | TGTGCCAGCAGCGCGACAGGAGTAAACACTGAAGCTTTCTTT | CASSATGVNTEAFF
TRBJ1-3 | - | TRBD1 | TRBV2 | 15 | TGTGCCAGCAGTGAAATTCCAGGGGGCTTTAACACCATATATTTT | CASSEIPGGFNTIYF
TRBJ2-2 | - | - | TRBV27 | 13 | TGTGCCAGCAGTCAGCAGGGTCCCGGGGAGCTGTTTTTT | CASSQQGPGELFF
TRBJ1-1 | - | - | TRBV10-2 | 13 | TGCGCCAGCAGGCCCTTTGAAGCCACTGAAGCTTTCTTT | CASRPFEATEAFF
TRBJ2-5 | few | - | TRBV15 | 13 | TGTGCCACCAGCAGAGGGGGAGAACAGACCCAGTACTTC | CATSRGGEQTQYF
TRBJ1-1 | once | - | TRBV3-1/TRBV3-2 | 14 | TGTGCCAGCAGCCAAGAGGGTACTAGCACTGAAGCTTTCTTT | CASSQEGTSTEAFF
TRBJ2-7 | - | - | TRBV7-9 | 14 | TGTGCCAGCAGCCCGCCGACAGTAACCTACGAGCAGTACTTC | CASSPPTVTYEQYF
TRBJ2-7 | - | TRBD2 | TRBV3-1/TRBV3-2 | 18 | TGTGCCAGCAGCCAAGATTCCGGGACTAGCGGGAGGGGCTACGAGCAGTACTTC | CASSQDSGTSGRGYEQYF
TRBJ2-5 | - | TRBD1 | TRBV7-9 | 15 | TGTGCCAGCAGCCGGGACAGGGGGGGCCAAGAGACCCAGTACTTC | CASSRDRGGQETQYF
TRBJ1-5 | - | - | TRBV18 | 14 | TGTGCCAGCTCACCAAAACGGGGGGATCAGCCCCAGCATTTT | CASSPKRGDQPQHF
TRBJ2-1 | few | TRBD1 | TRBV27 | 16 | TGTGCCAGCAGTATGGGACAGACCCGAACCCACAATGAGCAGTTCTTC | CASSMGQTRTHNEQFF
TRBJ2-7 | - | TRBD1 | TRBV15 | 16 | TGTGCCACCAGCAGAGATCCTCCGGGACAGGGTTCCGAGCAGTACTTC | CATSRDPPGQGSEQYF
TRBJ1-2 | - | - | TRBV2 | 14 | TGTGCCAGCAGATCAGGGTTTGGTGACTATGGCTACACCTTC | CASRSGFGDYGYTF
TRBJ2-5 | few | TRBD1 | TRBV6-6 | 14 | TGTGCCAGCAGTCCGTTGGACAGGAGGCAGACCCAGTACTTC | CASSPLDRRQTQYF
TRBJ2-4 | - | TRBD1 | TRBV28 | 13 | TGTGCCAGCAGTTTACTCGGGACAGGGGATTCGTACTTC | CASSLLGTGDSYF
TRBJ2-5 | - | TRBD1 | TRBV2 | 13 | TGTGCCAGCAGGGGGACAGGAGGATGGACCCAGTACTTC | CASRGTGGWTQYF
TRBJ1-1 | - | TRBD1 | TRBV7-9 | 14 | TGTGCCAGCAGCCCGGGACAGGGTTACACTGAAGCTTTCTTT | CASSPGQGYTEAFF
TRBJ2-2 | - | - | TRBV5-1 | 15 | TGCGCCAGCAGGAGGCGGACTCAAAACACCGGGGAGCTGTTTTTT | CASRRRTQNTGELFF
TRBJ1-2 | few | TRBD1 | TRBV3-1/TRBV3-2 | 15 | TGTGCCAGCAGCCATCAAGGGACAGGGCTGAATGGCTACACCTTC | CASSHQGTGLNGYTF
TRBJ1-2 | once | - | TRBV5-1 | 15 | TGCGCCAGCAGCTTGGTCGCAGGGGTTAAGGATGGCTACACCTTC | CASSLVAGVKDGYTF
TRBJ1-2 | few | TRBD1 | TRBV4-1 | 16 | TGCGCCAGCAGCCCGGATAGGAGACAGGGAAACTATGGCTACACCTTC | CASSPDRRQGNYGYTF
TRBJ1-2 | - | - | TRBV28 | 15 | TGTGCCAGCAGACTTCCTACAGCCTATAATGGTGGCTACACCTTC | CASRLPTAYNGGYTF
TRBJ1-1 | once | - | TRBV28 | 15 | TGTGCCAGCACGTACGACAGCCCCCGAAATACTGAAGCTTTCTTT | CASTYDSPRNTEAFF
TRBJ2-5 | - | TRBD2 | TRBV7-2 | 16 | TGTGCCAGCAGCTCCGGACTAGCGGGGGGGCGGGAGACCCAGTACTTC | CASSSGLAGGRETQYF
TRBJ2-3 | - | - | TRBV5-1 | 15 | TGCGCCAGCAGCTTGCTACGGGGAAGCACAGATACGCAGTATTTT | CASSLLRGSTDTQYF
TRBJ2-5 | - | TRBD1 | TRBV10-2 | 14 | TGCGCCAGCTCTCAAACAGGGGGCTCGGAGACCCAGTACTTC | CASSQTGGSETQYF
TRBJ2-2 | - | TRBD2 | TRBV24-1 | 14 | TGTGCCGCCTCAGCGGGGGCGAACACCGGGGAGCTGTTTTTT | CAASAGANTGELFF
TRBJ1-1 | - | - | TRBV11-1 | 14 | TGTGCCAGCAGCTTAAGCCAGGGGAACACTGAAGCTTTCTTT | CASSLSQGNTEAFF
TRBJ1-4 | - | TRBD1 | TRBV2 | 14 | TGTGCCAGCACCCGGACAGGGACGAATGAAAAACTGTTTTTT | CASTRTGTNEKLFF
TRBJ1-6 | - | - | TRBV2 | 14 | TGTGCCAGCAGTACCGGGACTCAGAATTCACCCCTCCACTTT | CASSTGTQNSPLHF
TRBJ2-7 | once | - | TRBV7-2 | 13 | TGTGCCAGCAGCACGGACTTGCCCTCGGCGCAGTACTTC | CASSTDLPSAQYF
TRBJ2-1 | - | TRBD2 | TRBV14 | 18 | TGTGCCAGCAGCCAAGAGAAGCCGCGGGACTACTCCTACAATGAGCAGTTCTTC | CASSQEKPRDYSYNEQFF
TRBJ2-6 | - | - | TRBV19 | 18 | TGTGCCAGTAGTCTTTGGGGAAGGGGGAGCTCTGGGGCCAACGTCCTGACTTTC | CASSLWGRGSSGANVLTF
TRBJ2-7 | - | TRBD1 | TRBV28 | 15 | TGTGCCAGCAGTTTACAAGGACAGGGACACTACGAGCAGTACTTC | CASSLQGQGHYEQYF
TRBJ2-1 | - | - | TRBV20-1 | 11 | TGCAGTGCTATCTACTACAATGAGCAGTTCTTC | CSAIYYNEQFF
TRBJ2-3 | - | TRBD2 | TRBV5-4 | 16 | TGTGCCAGCAGCTTCCTAGCGGGGGGCCGCACAGATACGCAGTATTTT | CASSFLAGGRTDTQYF
TRBJ2-1 | - | - | TRBV6-5 | 15 | TGTGCCAGCAGCCGGACAGTGGACTCCTACAATGAGCAGTTCTTC | CASSRTVDSYNEQFF
TRBJ2-2 | - | - | TRBV11-1 | 14 | TGTGCCAGCAGCTTAAAATTGGGGCCCGGGGAGCTGTTTTTT | CASSLKLGPGELFF
TRBJ2-7 | - | TRBD2 | TRBV7-2 | 15 | TGTGCCAGCAGCTTTGGGACTAGCGGGCAGTACGAGCAGTACTTC | CASSFGTSGQYEQYF
TRBJ2-7 | - | TRBD1 | TRBV28 | 14 | TGTGCCAGCATTGGACAGGGGGCCTCCTACGAGCAGTACTTC | CASIGQGASYEQYF
TRBJ2-3 | once | TRBD2 | TRBV24-1 | 16 | TGTGCCACCAGTGATCCGGGGGGGGGCACGAAAGATACGCAGTATTTT | CATSDPGGGTKDTQYF
TRBJ1-1 | - | - | TRBV12-3/TRBV12-4 | 13 | TGTGCCAGCAGGGGAGTCATGAACACTGAAGCTTTCTTT | CASRGVMNTEAFF
TRBJ2-1 | - | TRBD2 | TRBV7-8 | 17 | TGTGCCAGCAGCTTAGACAAACAACTAGCGGGAGGGGGTGAGCAGTTCTTC | CASSLDKQLAGGGEQFF
TRBJ1-1 | - | - | TRBV5-4 | 14 | TGTGCCAGCAGCACCACAGGGATGAACACTGAAGCTTTCTTT | CASSTTGMNTEAFF
TRBJ1-2 | once | TRBD1 | TRBV29-1 | 13 | TGCAGCGCAACAGGGGGGGCTAACTATGGCTACACCTTC | CSATGGANYGYTF
TRBJ1-1 | - | TRBD1 | TRBV30 | 14 | TGTGCCTACCAGGGACAGGGTATGAACACTGAAGCTTTCTTT | CAYQGQGMNTEAFF
TRBJ2-7 | - | TRBD1 | TRBV7-9 | 14 | TGTGCCAGCAGTCCAAGGGGGCTTAACTACGAGCAGTACTTC | CASSPRGLNYEQYF